These 20 T cell receptor beta chains were all obtained from the same sample, sequenced in a study of Graves' ophthalmopathy and Graves' hyperthyroidism. The sequenced template was RNA, covering the TCR beta CDR3 region. Amplification began with first-round RT-PCR using HTBI primers, then second-round multiplex PCR was performed. Each CDR3 protein is one row after TCRdb ran MiXCR on the multiplex PCR reads. This table has 340,000 or so distinct CDR3 sequences, 15% to 20% appearing once. The material sequenced was peripheral blood. Receptors were obtained from an adult man with Graves' ophthalmopathy.

This clonotype showed up many times. A much larger clone sits a single nucleotide away, making a read error possible. V usage is TRBV20-1 and J usage is TRBJ2-5; 10 positions match TRBD2. This CDR3 has 16 amino acids. Germline CDR1 DFQATT, CDR2 SNEGSKA (reference sequence). The CDR3 is CSTRDGTSVEQETQYF. Here the CDR3 DNA reads TGCAGTACTAGAGACGGGACTAGCGTCGAACAAGAGACCCAGTACTTC.

This clonotype was recorded a few times. The chain employs TRBV3-1 and TRBJ1-5; no reliable D call. CDR3 length: 14 residues. V was shortened by 0 bases and J by 5 bases, with 8 bases between the two germline ends. Germline CDR1 LGHDT, CDR2 YNNKEL (reference sequence). CDR3 region: CASSQDHRDQPQHF. The CDR3 DNA follows: TGTGCCAGCAGCCAAGATCATAGGGATCAGCCCCAGCATTTT.

This clonotype has at least ten counts. The rearrangement links TRBV2 to TRBJ2-7; D may be TRBD1 (6 bases). There are 13 residues in the CDR3. The germline gives CDR1 SNHLY, CDR2 FYNNEI. The germline V and J ends were trimmed by 6 bases and 5 bases, with 14 bases remaining between them. CDR3: CASRGTNLHEQYF. The CDR3 DNA follows: TGTGCCAGCAGGGGGACAAACCTCCACGAGCAGTACTTC.

There are many counts of this clonotype. The chain couples TRBV4-1 to TRBJ2-5; no clear D gene. Looked up from germline, CDR1 is MGHRA and CDR2 is YSYEKL. Trimming stripped 3 bases from V and 2 bases from J, with 7 bases between. This CDR3 is built from 13 residues. The CDR3 region has the DNA TGCGCCAGCAGCCAGCAGAAACAAGAGACCCAGTACTTC. It is translated as CASSQQKQETQYF.

This clonotype occurred many times. The chain combines TRBV7-8 with TRBJ2-2; TRBD2 might be the D (6 bases). This CDR3 is built from 14 residues. Trimming pared 5 bases from V and 6 bases from J, leaving 13 bases between. The germline gives CDR1 SGHVS, CDR2 FQNEAQ. This CDR3 is CASSPFPGAGELFF. Written as DNA, the CDR3 is TGTGCCAGCAGCCCGTTTCCGGGGGCCGGGGAGCTGTTTTTT.

This clonotype was seen many times. V gene TRBV12-3 or TRBV12-4 combines with J gene TRBJ1-6, with TRBD1 as a possible D gene (5 bases). V was clipped by 4 bases and J by 10 bases, with 17 bases between them. This CDR3 spans 15 amino acids. The CDR3 protein is CASSSLTVGYSPLHF. In nucleotides, the CDR3 is TGTGCCAGCAGTTCCCTGACAGTAGGATACTCACCCCTCCACTTT.

This clonotype came up many times. The chain links TRBV7-9 to TRBJ1-2, with unresolved D. CDR1 is SEHNR, CDR2 FQNEAQ, per germline (reference sequence). CDR3 length: 12 amino acids. Trimming pared 1 base from V and 8 bases from J, leaving 8 bases between. CDR3 sequence (DNA): TGTGCCAGCAGCTTAGATCCATCGGGCTACACCTTC. Translating it yields CASSLDPSGYTF.

This clonotype was detected ten times or more. Its ends do not fully match the called genes, so a read error is possible. This rearrangement joins TRBV27 to TRBJ1-1; TRBD1 is a possible D gene (5 bases). The CDR3 is made up of 13 amino acids. CDR1 and CDR2 (germline): MNHEY, SMNVEV (reference sequence). Here the CDR3 DNA reads TGTGCCAGCAGTTTTCAGGGTAACACTGAAGCTTCCTTT. Residues: CASSFQGNTEASF.

This clonotype was observed at least ten times. Its ends do not fully match the called genes, so a read error is possible. The chain recombines TRBV28 with TRBJ1-1, with TRBD1 identical over 12 bases. Germline CDR1 is MDHEN and CDR2 is SYDVKM. This CDR3 contains 16 residues. In DNA form, the CDR3 reads TGTGCCAGCAGCTTATCGGGACAGGGGGCGAACACTGAAGCTTTCTTT. This codes for CASSLSGQGANTEAFF.

This clonotype was recorded many times. The genes are TRBV5-1 and TRBJ2-7; D gene unclear. The CDR3 consists of 15 residues. Trimming removed 0 bases from V and 2 bases from J, with 12 bases in between. The germline V gene has CDR1 SGHRS and CDR2 YFSETQ. The CDR3 loop reads CASSLASEPPYEQYF. The CDR3 bases are TGCGCCAGCAGCTTGGCCTCTGAGCCCCCCTACGAGCAGTACTTC. Variable domain in full (rest from reference TRBV5-1 and TRBJ2-7): KAGVTQTPRYLIKTRGQQVTLSCSPISGHRSVSWYQQTPGQGLQFLFEYFSETQRNKGNFPGRFSGRQFSNSRSEMNVSTLELGDSALYLCASSLASEPPYEQYFGPGTRLTVT.

Many counts were recorded for this clonotype. The chain joins TRBV2 to TRBJ1-2, with D possibly matching TRBD1 (5 bases). There are 12 residues in the CDR3. V lost 6 bases and J 4 bases, leaving 9 bases between the germline ends. Looked up from germline, CDR1 is SNHLY and CDR2 is FYNNEI. Here the CDR3 reads CASRGPGYGYTF. Here the CDR3 DNA reads TGTGCCAGCAGGGGGCCTGGCTATGGCTACACCTTC.

Ten or more counts support this clonotype. J is TRBJ2-5 and V is TRBV15, with D unresolved. In germline, CDR1 is LNHNV, CDR2 YYDKDF (reference sequence). Deletions cut 6 bases from V and 2 bases from J, with 13 bases between. The CDR3 covers 14 residues. The CDR3 here is CATSSRAEQETQYF. CDR3 DNA sequence: TGTGCCACCAGTTCCCGGGCGGAACAAGAGACCCAGTACTTC.

In its sample, this clonotype was seen a few times. The chain couples TRBV18 to TRBJ1-5; D uncertain. CDR3 length equals 15 residues. The germline V and J ends were trimmed by 2 bases and 0 bases, with 8 bases remaining between them. Looked up from germline, CDR1 is KGHSH and CDR2 is LQKENI. The CDR3 spells CASSPETYSNQPQHF. CDR3 DNA: TGTGCCAGCTCACCAGAGACGTATAGCAATCAGCCCCAGCATTTT.

This clonotype was counted at least ten times. The DNA for the CDR3 is TGCGCCAGCAGCCAGACCAGGGGTACTGAAGCTTTCTTT. Protein product: CASSQTRGTEAFF. This chain joins TRBV4-3 and TRBJ1-1, with D tentatively TRBD1 (6 bases). CDR3 length equals 13 residues. Germline V gene data show CDR1 as LGHNA and CDR2 as YSLEER. V shed 3 bases and J shed 5 bases, with 10 bases lying between them.

Points on this clonotype: This clone may be a read error of a much larger clone one base away. V is TRBV19 and J is TRBJ1-1; no firm D call. The CDR3 covers 14 residues. The V gene's germline CDR1 is LNHDA and CDR2 SQIVND (reference sequence). Trimming removed 5 bases at V and 6 bases at J, with 16 bases between. The CDR3 protein is CASSFLGLGAEAFF. The CDR3 DNA sequence: TGTGCCAGTAGTTTTTTGGGTTTGGGCGCTGAAGCTTTCTTT.

At least ten counts were recorded for this clonotype. The chain joins TRBV30 to TRBJ2-5, with 10 bases matching TRBD2. The CDR3 runs to 13 residues. Trimming took 0 bases from V and 5 from J; bases not matched to a gene: 0. Germline CDR1 GTSNPN, CDR2 SVGIG (reference sequence). CDR3 coding DNA: TGTGCCTGGAGTGTACTAGCGGGGGAGACCCAGTACTTC. It encodes CAWSVLAGETQYF.

The J gene is TRBJ2-7, the V gene TRBV6-2 or TRBV6-3, with 10 bases identical to TRBD2. CDR3 length: 15 amino acids. Looked up from germline, CDR1 is MNHEY and CDR2 is SVGEGT. With V trimmed by 4 bases and J by 3 bases, 6 bases remained unmatched. CDR3 sequence reads: CASSSSSGRSYEQYF. CDR3 coding DNA: TGTGCCAGCAGTTCTTCTAGCGGGAGAAGCTACGAGCAGTACTTC.

This clonotype has at least ten counts. The rearrangement joins TRBV6-5 to TRBJ1-5, with D possibly matching TRBD1 (5 bases). CDR1 and CDR2 (germline): MNHEY, SVGAGI. The CDR3 sequence is 18 residues long. Trimming removed 4 bases at V and 6 bases at J, with 25 bases between. The CDR3 nucleotides read TGTGCCAGCAGTTGGAACAGGCGGTTCAGCAATGTAGGTCAGCCCCAGCATTTT. Amino acid sequence: CASSWNRRFSNVGQPQHF.

The rearrangement uses TRBV6-1 and TRBJ2-7; unclear D gene. Trimming took 6 bases from V and 2 from J, leaving 14 bases between them. The length of the CDR3 is 14 residues. Looked up from germline, CDR1 is MNHNS and CDR2 is SASEGT. The CDR3 bases are TGTGCCAGCAGACGTCTAGTATCGGCCTACGAGCAGTACTTC. Protein sequence: CASRRLVSAYEQYF.

This clonotype was counted at least ten times. The chain joins TRBV24-1 to TRBJ1-1, with 9 nucleotides matching TRBD1. The CDR3 covers 16 residues. Germline V gene sequence: CDR1 KGHDR, CDR2 SFDVKD. The ends lost 5 bases at V and 1 base at J; junction bases unmatched: 7. CDR3 DNA: TGTGCCACCAGTGGATCGGACAGGGGTGGGAACACTGAAGCTTTCTTT. It translates to CATSGSDRGGNTEAFF.